A selection of T cell receptor beta chains follows, all from one sample in a study of cytomegalovirus exposure and HLA in healthy donors. TCRdb's copy holds only in-frame clones and misses some; the assay was immunoSEQ multiplex PCR. The sample holds about 84,000 clones; around three fifths are singletons and the top ten take approximately 16%. The sequenced material came from PBMCs. The receptors originated from a woman in her thirties or forties in good health and CMV-seropositive. Each CDR3 is given with its conserved first and last residue.

v_gene: TRBV10-2
CDR3aa: CASNPGQGLLQYF

v_gene: TRBV6-1
CDR3aa: CAGRTASNYGYTF

v_gene: TRBV7-9
CDR3aa: CASSPWESPYEQYF

v_gene: TRBV4-3
CDR3aa: CASSQVGQGEVGTF

v_gene: TRBV9
CDR3aa: CASSVGLARIIANTGELFF

v_gene: TRBV5-4
CDR3aa: CASSLDFNTDTQYF

v_gene: TRBV2
CDR3aa: CASSLGWTSGNAGVMQYF

v_gene: TRBV28
CDR3aa: CASSFLGSGNEQFF

v_gene: TRBV10-2
CDR3aa: CASSLAGSYEQYF

v_gene: TRBV5-6
CDR3aa: CASSLGRGQSEQYF

v_gene: TRBV7-9
CDR3aa: CASSGTQGVKGTEAFF

v_gene: TRBV10-3
CDR3aa: CAISELPGQGTDTQYF

v_gene: TRBV13
CDR3aa: CASSFHSEGPEAFF

v_gene: TRBV7-2
CDR3aa: CASSLVVRSTEAFF

v_gene: TRBV19
CDR3aa: CASSIVGEYNEQFF

v_gene: TRBV18
CDR3aa: CASSPSTGGISYNEQFF

v_gene: TRBV2
CDR3aa: CASSQQGENTEAFF

v_gene: TRBV6-6
CDR3aa: CASSYLIDYEQYF

v_gene: TRBV5-4
CDR3aa: CASSVEGGPEETQYF

v_gene: TRBV7-2
CDR3aa: CASSRLVFPDEQFF

v_gene: TRBV15
CDR3aa: CATSTGQGVAEAFF

v_gene: TRBV7-2
CDR3aa: CASKRRGGSGANVLTF

v_gene: TRBV4-3
CDR3aa: CASTPKRTSINEQFF

v_gene: TRBV15
CDR3aa: CATRPRQNTGELFF

v_gene: TRBV28
CDR3aa: CASSSGGQGIQPQHF

v_gene: TRBV5-5
CDR3aa: CASSDYRVRSGNTIYF